Reported below is one T cell receptor beta chain. The data are from a study of PD-1 blockade in classical Hodgkin lymphoma. In germline, CDR1 is MNHNS, CDR2 SASEGT. The CDR3 has 15 residues. Trimming left V 3 bases short and J 3 bases short, with 14 bases between. The time point was: cycle 4 day 1 (C4D1), after 6 weeks of nivolumab. Every one of the patients relapsed after autologous stem cell transplantation (brentuximab vedotin exposure was variable). Researchers report purifying CD4+ T cells from thawed PBMCs by magnetic negative selection. Here immunoSEQ multiplex PCR was the method, and the copy in TCRdb shows in-frame clones only, minus some. The data contain 20,000 to 25,000 clones, roughly 76% of them seen just once; the ten biggest clones take up around 3.1%.

The chain links TRBV6-1 to TRBJ1-2; no firm D call. Sequenced material: CD4+ T cells from blood, taken before the fourth cycle of nivolumab. The sequence was collected from a human donor with classical Hodgkin lymphoma. The DNA of the CDR3 is TGTGCCAGCAGTGAGGGCACCAGTAGCTACTATGGCTACACCTTC. It codes for CASSEGTSSYYGYTF.